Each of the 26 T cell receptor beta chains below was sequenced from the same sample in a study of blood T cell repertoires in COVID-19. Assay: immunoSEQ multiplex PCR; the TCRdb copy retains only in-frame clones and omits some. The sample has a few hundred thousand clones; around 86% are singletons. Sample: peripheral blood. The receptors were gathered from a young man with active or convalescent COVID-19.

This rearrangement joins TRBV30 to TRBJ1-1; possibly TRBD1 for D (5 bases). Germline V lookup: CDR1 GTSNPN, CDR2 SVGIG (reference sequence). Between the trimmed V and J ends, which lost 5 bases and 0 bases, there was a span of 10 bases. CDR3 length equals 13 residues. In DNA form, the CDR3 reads TGTGCCTGGTCCCAGGGATTGAACACTGAAGCTTTCTTT. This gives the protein CAWSQGLNTEAFF. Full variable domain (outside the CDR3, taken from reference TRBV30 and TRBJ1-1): SQTIHQWPATLVQPVGSPLSLECTVEGTSNPNLYWYRQAAGRGLQLLFYSVGIGQISSEVPQNLSASRPQDRQFILSSKKLLLSDSGFYLCAWSQGLNTEAFFGQGTRLTVV.

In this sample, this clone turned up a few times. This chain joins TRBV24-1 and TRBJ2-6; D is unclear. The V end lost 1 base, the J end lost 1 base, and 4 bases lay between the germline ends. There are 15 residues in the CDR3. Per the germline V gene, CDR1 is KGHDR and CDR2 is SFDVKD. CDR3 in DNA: TGTGCCACCAGTGATTTTATATCTGGGGCCAACGTCCTGACTTTC. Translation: CATSDFISGANVLTF.

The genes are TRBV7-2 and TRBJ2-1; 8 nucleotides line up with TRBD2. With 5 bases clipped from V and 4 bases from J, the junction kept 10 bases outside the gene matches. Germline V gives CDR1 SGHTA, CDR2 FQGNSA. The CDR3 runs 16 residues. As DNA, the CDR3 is TGTGCCAGCAGCCCCCTGGCGGGAGGCCCTTACAATGAGCAGTTCTTC. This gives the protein CASSPLAGGPYNEQFF. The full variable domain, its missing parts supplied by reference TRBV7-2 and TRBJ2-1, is GAGVSQSPSNKVTEKGKDVELRCDPISGHTALYWYRQSLGQGLEFLIYFQGNSAPDKSGLPSDRFSAERTGGSVSTLTIQRTQQEDSAVYLCASSPLAGGPYNEQFFGPGTRLTVL.

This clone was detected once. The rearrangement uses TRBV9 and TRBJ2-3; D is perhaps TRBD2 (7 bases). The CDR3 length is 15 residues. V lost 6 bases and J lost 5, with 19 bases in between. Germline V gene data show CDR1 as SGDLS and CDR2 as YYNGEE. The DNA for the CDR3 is TGTGCCAGCACAAGGGGGGGGGCCCACCAAGATACGCAGTATTTT. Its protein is CASTRGGAHQDTQYF.

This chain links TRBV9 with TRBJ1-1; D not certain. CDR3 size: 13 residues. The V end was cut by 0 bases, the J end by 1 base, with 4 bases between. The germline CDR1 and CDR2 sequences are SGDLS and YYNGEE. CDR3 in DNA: TGTGCCAGCAGCGTAGACACGAACACTGAAGCTTTCTTT. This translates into CASSVDTNTEAFF.

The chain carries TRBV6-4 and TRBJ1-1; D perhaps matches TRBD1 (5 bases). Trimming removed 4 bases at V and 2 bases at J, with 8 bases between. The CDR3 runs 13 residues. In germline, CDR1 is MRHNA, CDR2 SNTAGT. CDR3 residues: CASSAGGNTEAFF. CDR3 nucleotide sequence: TGTGCCAGCAGTGCGGGGGGAAACACTGAAGCTTTCTTT.

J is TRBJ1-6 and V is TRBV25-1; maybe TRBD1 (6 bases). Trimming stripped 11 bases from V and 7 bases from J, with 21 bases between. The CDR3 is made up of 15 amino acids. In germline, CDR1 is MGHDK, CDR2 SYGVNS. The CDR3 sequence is CAQVGGAGGNSPLHF. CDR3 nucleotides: TGTGCCCAGGTGGGGGGGGCCGGGGGGAATTCACCCCTCCACTTT.

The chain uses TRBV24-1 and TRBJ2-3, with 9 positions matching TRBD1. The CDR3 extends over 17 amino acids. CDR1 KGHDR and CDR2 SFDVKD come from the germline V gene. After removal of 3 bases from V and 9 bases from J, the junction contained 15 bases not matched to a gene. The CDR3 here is CATSDQSRDRDRDTQYF. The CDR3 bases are TGTGCCACCAGTGATCAATCACGCGATCGGGACAGGGACACGCAGTATTTT.

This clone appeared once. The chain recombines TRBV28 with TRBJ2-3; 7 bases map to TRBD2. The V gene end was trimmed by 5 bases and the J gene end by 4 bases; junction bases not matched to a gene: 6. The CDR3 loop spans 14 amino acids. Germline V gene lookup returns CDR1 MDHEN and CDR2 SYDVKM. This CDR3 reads CASSVTSVPDTQYF. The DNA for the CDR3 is TGTGCCAGCAGTGTTACTAGCGTGCCAGATACGCAGTATTTT.

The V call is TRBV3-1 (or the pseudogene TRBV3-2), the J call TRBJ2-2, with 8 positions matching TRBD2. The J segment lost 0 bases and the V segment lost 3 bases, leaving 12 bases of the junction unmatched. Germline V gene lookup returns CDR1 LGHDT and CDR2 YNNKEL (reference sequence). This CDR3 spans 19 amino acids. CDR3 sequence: CASSHSTITGGANTGELFF. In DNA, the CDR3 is TGTGCCAGCAGCCACTCTACCATCACCGGGGGGGCGAACACCGGGGAGCTGTTTTTT.

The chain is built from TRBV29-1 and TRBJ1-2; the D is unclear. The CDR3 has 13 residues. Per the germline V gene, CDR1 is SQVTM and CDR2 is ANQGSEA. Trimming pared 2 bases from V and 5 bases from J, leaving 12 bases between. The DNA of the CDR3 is TGCAGCGTTGAACCTACAGAGTCTTATGGCTACACCTTC. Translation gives CSVEPTESYGYTF. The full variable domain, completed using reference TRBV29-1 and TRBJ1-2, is SAVISQKPSRDICQRGTSLTIQCQVDSQVTMMFWYRQQPGQSLTLIATANQGSEATYESGFVIDKFPISRPNLTFSTLTVSNMSPEDSSIYLCSVEPTESYGYTFGSGTRLTVV.

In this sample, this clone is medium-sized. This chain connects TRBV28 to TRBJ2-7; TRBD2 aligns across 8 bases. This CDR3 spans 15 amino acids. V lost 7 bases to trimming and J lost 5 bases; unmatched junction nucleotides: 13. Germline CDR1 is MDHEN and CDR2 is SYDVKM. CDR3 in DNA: TGTGCCAGCACCCGCCGGGGGGGCTTTGGAAACGAGCAGTACTTC. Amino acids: CASTRRGGFGNEQYF.

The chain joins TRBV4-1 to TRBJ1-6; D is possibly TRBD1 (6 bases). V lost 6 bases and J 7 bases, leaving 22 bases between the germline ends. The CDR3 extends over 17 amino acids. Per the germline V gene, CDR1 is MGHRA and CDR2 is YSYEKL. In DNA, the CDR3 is TGCGCCAGCAGGCTTCCGGGACACGGCGAGCCCAATTCACCCCTCCACTTT. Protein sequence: CASRLPGHGEPNSPLHF.

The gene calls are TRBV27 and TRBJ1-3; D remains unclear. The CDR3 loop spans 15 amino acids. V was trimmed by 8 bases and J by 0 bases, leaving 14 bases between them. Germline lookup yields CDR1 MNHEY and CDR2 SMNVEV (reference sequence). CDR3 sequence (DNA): TGTGCCAGCGGTGAGGGCGACGGCTCTGGAAACACCATATATTTT. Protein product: CASGEGDGSGNTIYF.

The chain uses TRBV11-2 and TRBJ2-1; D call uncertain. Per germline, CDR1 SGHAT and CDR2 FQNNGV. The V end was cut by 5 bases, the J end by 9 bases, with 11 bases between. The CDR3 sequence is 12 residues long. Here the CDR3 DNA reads TGTGCCAGCAGCCCCCCGAAAGCTGAGCAGTTCTTC. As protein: CASSPPKAEQFF.

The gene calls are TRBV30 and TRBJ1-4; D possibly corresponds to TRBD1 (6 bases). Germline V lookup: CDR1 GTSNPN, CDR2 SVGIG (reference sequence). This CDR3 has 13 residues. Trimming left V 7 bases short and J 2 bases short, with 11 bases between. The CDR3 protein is CASYRATNEKLFF. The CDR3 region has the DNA TGTGCCTCCTACAGGGCGACTAATGAAAAACTGTTTTTT.

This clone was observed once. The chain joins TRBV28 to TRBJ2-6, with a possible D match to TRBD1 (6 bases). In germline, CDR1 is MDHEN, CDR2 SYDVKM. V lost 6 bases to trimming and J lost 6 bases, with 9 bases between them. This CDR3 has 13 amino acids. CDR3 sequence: CASSRTEANVLTF. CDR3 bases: TGTGCCAGCAGCAGGACAGAGGCCAACGTCCTGACTTTC.

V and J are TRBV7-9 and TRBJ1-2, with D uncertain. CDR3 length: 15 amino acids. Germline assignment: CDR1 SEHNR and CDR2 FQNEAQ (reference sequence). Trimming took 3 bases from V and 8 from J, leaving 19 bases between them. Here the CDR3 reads CASSFFTEQLSGYTF. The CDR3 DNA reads TGTGCCAGCAGCTTCTTTACAGAGCAATTGAGCGGCTACACCTTC.

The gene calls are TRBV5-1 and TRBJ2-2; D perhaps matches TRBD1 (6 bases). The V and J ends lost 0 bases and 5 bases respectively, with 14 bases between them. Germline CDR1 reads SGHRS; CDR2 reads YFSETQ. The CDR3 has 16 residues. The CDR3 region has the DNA TGCGCCAGCAGCTTGGATAACCCAGGGGAGACCGGGGAGCTGTTTTTT. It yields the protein CASSLDNPGETGELFF.

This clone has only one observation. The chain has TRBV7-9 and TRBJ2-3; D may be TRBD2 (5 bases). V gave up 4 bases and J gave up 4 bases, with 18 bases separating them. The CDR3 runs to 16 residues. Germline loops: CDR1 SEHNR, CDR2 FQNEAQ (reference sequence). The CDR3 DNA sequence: TGTGCCAGCAGCTACCCTCTGGGCCTAGCCCCAGATACGCAGTATTTT. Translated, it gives CASSYPLGLAPDTQYF.

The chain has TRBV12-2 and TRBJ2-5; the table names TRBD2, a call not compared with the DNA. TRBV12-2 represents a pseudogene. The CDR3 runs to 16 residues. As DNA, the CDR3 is TGTGCAAGTCGCTTAAGGTGCGGGGGGGCGCGGGAGACCCAGTACTTC. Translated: CASRLRCGGARETQYF.

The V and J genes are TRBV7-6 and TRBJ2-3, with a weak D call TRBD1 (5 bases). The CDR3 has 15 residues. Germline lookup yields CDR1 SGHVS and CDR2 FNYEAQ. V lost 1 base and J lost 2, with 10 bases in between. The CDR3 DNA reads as TGTGCCAGCAGCTTAGGGGGCGCCCCCACAGATACGCAGTATTTT. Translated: CASSLGGAPTDTQYF.

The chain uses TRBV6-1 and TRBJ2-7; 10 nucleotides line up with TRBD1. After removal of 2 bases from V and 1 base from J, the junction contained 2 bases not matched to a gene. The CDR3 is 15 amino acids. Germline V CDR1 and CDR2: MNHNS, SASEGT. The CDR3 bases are TGTGCCAGCAGTGAATGGACAGGGGGTTCCTACGAGCAGTACTTC. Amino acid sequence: CASSEWTGGSYEQYF.

Here the CDR3 DNA reads TGTGCCAGCAGCTCCTCGTTGAGAAATGAGCAGTTCTTC. It codes for CASSSSLRNEQFF. The chain recombines TRBV7-9 with TRBJ2-1; D remains unclear. Looked up from germline, CDR1 is SEHNR and CDR2 is FQNEAQ (reference sequence). Trimming stripped 4 bases from V and 7 bases from J, with 11 bases between. The CDR3 is made up of 13 amino acids.

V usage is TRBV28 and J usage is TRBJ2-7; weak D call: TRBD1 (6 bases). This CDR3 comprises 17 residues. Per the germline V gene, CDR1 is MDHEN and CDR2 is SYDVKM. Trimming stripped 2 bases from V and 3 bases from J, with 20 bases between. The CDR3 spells CASSLVASDSPRYEQYF. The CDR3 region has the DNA TGTGCCAGCAGTTTAGTAGCCTCGGACAGCCCCCGCTACGAGCAGTACTTC.

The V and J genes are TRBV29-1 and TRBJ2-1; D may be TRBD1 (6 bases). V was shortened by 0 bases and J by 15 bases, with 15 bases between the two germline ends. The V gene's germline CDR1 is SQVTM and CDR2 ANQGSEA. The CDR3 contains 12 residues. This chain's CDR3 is CSVEDLSRGRFF. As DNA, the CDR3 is TGCAGCGTTGAAGATCTTTCCAGGGGAAGGTTCTTC.